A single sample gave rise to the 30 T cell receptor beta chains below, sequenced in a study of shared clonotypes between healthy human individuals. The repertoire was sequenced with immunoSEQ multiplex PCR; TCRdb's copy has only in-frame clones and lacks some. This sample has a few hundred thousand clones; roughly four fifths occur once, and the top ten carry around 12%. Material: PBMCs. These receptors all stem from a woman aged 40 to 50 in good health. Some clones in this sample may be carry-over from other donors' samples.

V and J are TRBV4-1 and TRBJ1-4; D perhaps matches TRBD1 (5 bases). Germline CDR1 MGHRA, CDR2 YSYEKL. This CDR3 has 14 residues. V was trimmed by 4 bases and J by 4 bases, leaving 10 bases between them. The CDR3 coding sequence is TGCGCCAGCAGCCCGACAGTGTTTAATGAAAAACTGTTTTTT. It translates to CASSPTVFNEKLFF.

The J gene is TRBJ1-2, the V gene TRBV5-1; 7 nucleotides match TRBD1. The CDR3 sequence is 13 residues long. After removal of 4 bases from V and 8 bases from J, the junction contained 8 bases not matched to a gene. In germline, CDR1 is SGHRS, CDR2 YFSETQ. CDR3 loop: CASSPGTADGYTF. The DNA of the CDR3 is TGCGCCAGCAGCCCCGGGACAGCGGACGGCTACACCTTC.

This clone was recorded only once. The CDR3 DNA sequence: TGTGCCAGCAGCGTGGGACTAGCGGGACCCACAGATACGCAGTATTTT. Residues: CASSVGLAGPTDTQYF. This chain uses TRBV7-2 with TRBJ2-3; 13 bases line up with TRBD2. Unmatched junction bases numbered 4, after V lost 5 bases and J lost 2 bases. The CDR3 runs 16 residues. Germline CDR1 and CDR2: SGHTA and FQGNSA. Using reference TRBV7-2 and TRBJ2-3 for the parts outside the CDR3, the full variable domain is GAGVSQSPSNKVTEKGKDVELRCDPISGHTALYWYRQSLGQGLEFLIYFQGNSAPDKSGLPSDRFSAERTGGSVSTLTIQRTQQEDSAVYLCASSVGLAGPTDTQYFGPGTRLTVL.

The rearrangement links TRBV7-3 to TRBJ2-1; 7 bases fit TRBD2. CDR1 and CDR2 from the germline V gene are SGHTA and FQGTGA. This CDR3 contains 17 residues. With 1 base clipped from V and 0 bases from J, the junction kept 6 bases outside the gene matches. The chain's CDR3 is CASSLRPAGSSYNEQFF. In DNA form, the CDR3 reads TGTGCCAGCAGCTTAAGGCCAGCGGGGAGCTCCTACAATGAGCAGTTCTTC. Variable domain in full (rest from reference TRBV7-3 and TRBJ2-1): GAGVSQTPSNKVTEKGKYVELRCDPISGHTALYWYRQSLGQGPEFLIYFQGTGAADDSGLPNDRFFAVRPEGSVSTLKIQRTERGDSAVYLCASSLRPAGSSYNEQFFGPGTRLTVL.

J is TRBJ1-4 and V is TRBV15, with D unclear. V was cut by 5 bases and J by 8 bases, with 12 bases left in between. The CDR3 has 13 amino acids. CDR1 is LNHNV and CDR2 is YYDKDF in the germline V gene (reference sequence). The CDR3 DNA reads TGTGCCACCAGCCCTTGGGTAGAAGAAAAACTGTTTTTT. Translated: CATSPWVEEKLFF.

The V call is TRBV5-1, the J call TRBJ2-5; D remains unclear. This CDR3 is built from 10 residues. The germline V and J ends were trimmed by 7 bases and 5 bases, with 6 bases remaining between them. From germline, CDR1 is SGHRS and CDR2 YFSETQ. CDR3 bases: TGCGCCAGCCATGGGGAGACCCAGTACTTC. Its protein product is CASHGETQYF.

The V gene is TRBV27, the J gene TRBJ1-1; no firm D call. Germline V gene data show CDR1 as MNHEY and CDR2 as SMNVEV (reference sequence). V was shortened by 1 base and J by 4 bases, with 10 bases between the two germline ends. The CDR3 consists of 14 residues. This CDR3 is CASSLFRSVTEAFF. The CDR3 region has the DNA TGTGCCAGCAGTTTATTCAGGAGCGTCACTGAAGCTTTCTTT.

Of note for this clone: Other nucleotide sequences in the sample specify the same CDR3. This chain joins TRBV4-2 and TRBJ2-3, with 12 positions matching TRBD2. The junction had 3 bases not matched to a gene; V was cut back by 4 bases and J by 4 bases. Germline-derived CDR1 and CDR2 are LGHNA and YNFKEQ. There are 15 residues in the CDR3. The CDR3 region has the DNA TGTGCCAGCAGCCCCCTAGCGGGAGGGCCAGATACGCAGTATTTT. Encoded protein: CASSPLAGGPDTQYF.

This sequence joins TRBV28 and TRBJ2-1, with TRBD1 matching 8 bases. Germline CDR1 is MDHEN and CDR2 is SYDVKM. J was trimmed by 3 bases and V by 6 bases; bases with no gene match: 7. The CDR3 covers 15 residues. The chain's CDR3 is CASSRWDRSYNEQFF. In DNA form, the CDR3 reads TGTGCCAGCAGCCGATGGGACAGGAGCTACAATGAGCAGTTCTTC.

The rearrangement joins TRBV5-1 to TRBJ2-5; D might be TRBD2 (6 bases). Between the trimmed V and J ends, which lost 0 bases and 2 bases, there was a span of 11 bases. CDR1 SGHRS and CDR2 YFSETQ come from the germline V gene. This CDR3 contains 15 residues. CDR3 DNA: TGCGCCAGCAGCTTGGCCGGGGAGGTACAAGAGACCCAGTACTTC. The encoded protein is CASSLAGEVQETQYF.

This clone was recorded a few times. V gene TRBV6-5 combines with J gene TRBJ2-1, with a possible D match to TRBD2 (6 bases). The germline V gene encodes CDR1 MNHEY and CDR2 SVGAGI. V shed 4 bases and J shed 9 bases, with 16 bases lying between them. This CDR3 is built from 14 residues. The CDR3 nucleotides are TGTGCCAGCAGTTCCAGACTAGTCGGTGTTGAGCAGTTCTTC. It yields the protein CASSSRLVGVEQFF.

The CDR3 region has the DNA TGCGCCAGCAGCCAAGATGTAATGGTGATGCTGAACACTGAAGCTTTCTTT. This codes for CASSQDVMVMLNTEAFF. V gene TRBV4-3 combines with J gene TRBJ1-1; no firm D call. The V end lost 0 bases, the J end lost 0 bases, and 14 bases lay between the germline ends. CDR3 length: 17 amino acids. The germline CDR1 and CDR2 sequences are LGHNA and YSLEER.

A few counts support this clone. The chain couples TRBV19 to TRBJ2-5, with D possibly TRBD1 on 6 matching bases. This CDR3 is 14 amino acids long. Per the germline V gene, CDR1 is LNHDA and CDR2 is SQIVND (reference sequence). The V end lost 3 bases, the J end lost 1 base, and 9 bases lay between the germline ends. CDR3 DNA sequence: TGTGCCAGTAGTATCGGGGACATCCAAGAGACCCAGTACTTC. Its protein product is CASSIGDIQETQYF.

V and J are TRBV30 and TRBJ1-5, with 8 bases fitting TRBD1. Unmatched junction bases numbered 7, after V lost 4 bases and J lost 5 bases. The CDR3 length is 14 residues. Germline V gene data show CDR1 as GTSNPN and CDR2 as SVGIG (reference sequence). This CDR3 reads CAWTHKQGDQPQHF. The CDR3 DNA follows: TGTGCCTGGACCCATAAACAGGGGGATCAGCCCCAGCATTTT.

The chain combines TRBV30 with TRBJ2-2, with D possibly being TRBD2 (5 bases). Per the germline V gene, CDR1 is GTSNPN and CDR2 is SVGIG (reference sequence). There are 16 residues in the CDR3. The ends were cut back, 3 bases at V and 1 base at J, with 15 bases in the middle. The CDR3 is CAWRRYSVKNTGELFF. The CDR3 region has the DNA TGTGCCTGGAGGAGATATAGCGTAAAGAACACCGGGGAGCTGTTTTTT.

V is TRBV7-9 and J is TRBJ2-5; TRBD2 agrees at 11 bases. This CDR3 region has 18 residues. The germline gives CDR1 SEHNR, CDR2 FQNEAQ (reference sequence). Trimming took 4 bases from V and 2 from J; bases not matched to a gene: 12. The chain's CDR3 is CASSSRVAGGPGQETQYF. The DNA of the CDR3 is TGTGCCAGCAGCTCCCGGGTAGCGGGAGGGCCGGGGCAAGAGACCCAGTACTTC.

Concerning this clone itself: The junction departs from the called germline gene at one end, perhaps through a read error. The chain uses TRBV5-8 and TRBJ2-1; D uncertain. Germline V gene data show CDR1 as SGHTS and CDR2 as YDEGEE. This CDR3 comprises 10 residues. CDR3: CASSFNERFF. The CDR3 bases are TGTGCCAGCAGCTTCAATGAGCGGTTCTTC. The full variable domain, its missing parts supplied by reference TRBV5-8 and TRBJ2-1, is EAGVTQSPTHLIKTRGQQATLRCSPISGHTSVYWYQQALGLGLQFLLWYDEGEERNRGNFPPRFSGRQFPNYSSELNVNALELEDSALYLCASSFNERFFGPGTRLTVL.

The CDR3 protein is CASSVEGRNTGELFF. The CDR3 DNA sequence: TGTGCCAGCAGCGTAGAGGGGCGAAACACCGGGGAGCTGTTTTTT. The V gene is TRBV9, the J gene TRBJ2-2; tentative D call: TRBD1 (5 bases). V gave up 0 bases and J gave up 2 bases, with 8 bases separating them. Germline lookup yields CDR1 SGDLS and CDR2 YYNGEE. CDR3 length: 15 amino acids.

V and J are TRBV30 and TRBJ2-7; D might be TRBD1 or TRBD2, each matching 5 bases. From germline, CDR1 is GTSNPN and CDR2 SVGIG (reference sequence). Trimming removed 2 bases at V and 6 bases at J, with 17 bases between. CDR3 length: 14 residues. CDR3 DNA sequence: TGTGCCTGGAGTCCGGGCCGAGCTGGGGGCGAGCAGTACTTC. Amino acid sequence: CAWSPGRAGGEQYF. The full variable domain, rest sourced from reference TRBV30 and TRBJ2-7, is SQTIHQWPATLVQPVGSPLSLECTVEGTSNPNLYWYRQAAGRGLQLLFYSVGIGQISSEVPQNLSASRPQDRQFILSSKKLLLSDSGFYLCAWSPGRAGGEQYFGPGTRLTVT.

CDR3 in DNA: TGTGCCAGCAGCTTGGGACAGCAAACAGATACGCAGTATTTT. Amino acids: CASSLGQQTDTQYF. The gene calls are TRBV5-4 and TRBJ2-3, with a possible D match to TRBD1 (5 bases). This CDR3 is 14 amino acids long. The V gene lost 0 bases and the J gene lost 3 bases, with 8 bases spanning the gap. Looked up from germline, CDR1 is SGHNT and CDR2 is YYREEE (reference sequence).

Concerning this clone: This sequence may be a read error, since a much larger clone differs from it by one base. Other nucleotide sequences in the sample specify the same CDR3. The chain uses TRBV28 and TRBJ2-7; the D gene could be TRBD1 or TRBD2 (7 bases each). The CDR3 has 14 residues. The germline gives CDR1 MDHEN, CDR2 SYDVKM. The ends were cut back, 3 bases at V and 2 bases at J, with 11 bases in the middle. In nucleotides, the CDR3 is TGTGCCAGCAGTTTCCAGGGGGGGGCCTACGAGCAGTACTTC. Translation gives CASSFQGGAYEQYF.

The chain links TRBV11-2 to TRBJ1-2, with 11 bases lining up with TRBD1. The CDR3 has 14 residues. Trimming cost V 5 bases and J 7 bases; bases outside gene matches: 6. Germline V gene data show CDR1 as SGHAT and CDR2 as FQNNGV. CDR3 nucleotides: TGTGCCAGCAGCCAGGGACAGGGGGTCTCTGGCTACACCTTC. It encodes CASSQGQGVSGYTF.

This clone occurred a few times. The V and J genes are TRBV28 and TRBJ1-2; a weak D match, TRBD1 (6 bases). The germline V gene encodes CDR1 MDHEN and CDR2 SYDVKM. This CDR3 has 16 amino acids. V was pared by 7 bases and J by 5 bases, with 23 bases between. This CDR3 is CASKLGDNSPRYGYTF. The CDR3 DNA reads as TGTGCCAGCAAACTAGGGGACAACTCGCCTCGTTATGGCTACACCTTC.

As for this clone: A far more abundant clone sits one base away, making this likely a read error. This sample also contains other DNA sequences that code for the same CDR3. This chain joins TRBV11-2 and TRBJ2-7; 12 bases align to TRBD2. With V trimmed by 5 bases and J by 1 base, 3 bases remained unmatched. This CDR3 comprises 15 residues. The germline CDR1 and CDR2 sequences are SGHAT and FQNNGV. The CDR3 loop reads CASSLTSGRSYEQYF. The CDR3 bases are TGTGCCAGCAGCCTTACTAGCGGGAGGTCCTACGAGCAGTACTTC.

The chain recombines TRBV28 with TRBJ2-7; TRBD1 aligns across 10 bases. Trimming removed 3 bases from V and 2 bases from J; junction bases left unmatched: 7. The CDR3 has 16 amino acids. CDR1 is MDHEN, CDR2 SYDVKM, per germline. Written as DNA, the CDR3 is TGTGCCAGCAGTTTGTATCTGGGACAGGGGCCCTACGAGCAGTACTTC. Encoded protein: CASSLYLGQGPYEQYF. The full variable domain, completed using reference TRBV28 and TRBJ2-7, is DVKVTQSSRYLVKRTGEKVFLECVQDMDHENMFWYRQDPGLGLRLIYFSYDVKMKEKGDIPEGYSVSREKKERFSLILESASTNQTSMYLCASSLYLGQGPYEQYFGPGTRLTVT.

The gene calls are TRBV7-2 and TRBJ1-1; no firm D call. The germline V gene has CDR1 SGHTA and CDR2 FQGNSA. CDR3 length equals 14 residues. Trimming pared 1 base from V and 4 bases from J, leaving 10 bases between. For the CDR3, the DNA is TGTGCCAGCAGCTTAGGAGGCAGCCTCACTGAAGCTTTCTTT. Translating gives CASSLGGSLTEAFF.

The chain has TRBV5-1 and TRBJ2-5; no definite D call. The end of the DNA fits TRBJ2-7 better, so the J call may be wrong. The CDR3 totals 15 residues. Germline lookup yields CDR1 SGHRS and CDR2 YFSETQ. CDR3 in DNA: TGCGCCAGCAGCTTGGGGACCCTCGTCGCCTACGAGCAGTACTTC. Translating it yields CASSLGTLVAYEQYF.

The CDR3 region has the DNA TGTGCCAGCAGCTCAGCCGGTCCAGCTAACTATGGCTACACCTTC. Encoded protein: CASSSAGPANYGYTF. The gene calls are TRBV11-2 and TRBJ1-2; D not resolved. Trimming stripped 4 bases from V and 0 bases from J, with 12 bases between. Germline V lookup: CDR1 SGHAT, CDR2 FQNNGV. CDR3 length equals 15 residues.

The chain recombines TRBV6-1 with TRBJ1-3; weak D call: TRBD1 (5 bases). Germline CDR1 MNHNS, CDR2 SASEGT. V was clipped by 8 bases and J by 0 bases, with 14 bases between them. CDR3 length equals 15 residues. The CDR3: CASGRDGSSGNTIYF. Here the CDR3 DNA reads TGTGCCAGCGGTAGGGACGGATCCTCTGGAAACACCATATATTTT.

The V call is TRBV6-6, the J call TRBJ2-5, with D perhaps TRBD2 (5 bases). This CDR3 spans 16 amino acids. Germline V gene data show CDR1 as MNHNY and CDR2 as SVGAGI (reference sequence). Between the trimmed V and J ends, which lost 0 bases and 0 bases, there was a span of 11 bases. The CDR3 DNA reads TGTGCCAGCAGTTACTCGAGGGCCTATAACCAAGAGACCCAGTACTTC. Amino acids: CASSYSRAYNQETQYF.